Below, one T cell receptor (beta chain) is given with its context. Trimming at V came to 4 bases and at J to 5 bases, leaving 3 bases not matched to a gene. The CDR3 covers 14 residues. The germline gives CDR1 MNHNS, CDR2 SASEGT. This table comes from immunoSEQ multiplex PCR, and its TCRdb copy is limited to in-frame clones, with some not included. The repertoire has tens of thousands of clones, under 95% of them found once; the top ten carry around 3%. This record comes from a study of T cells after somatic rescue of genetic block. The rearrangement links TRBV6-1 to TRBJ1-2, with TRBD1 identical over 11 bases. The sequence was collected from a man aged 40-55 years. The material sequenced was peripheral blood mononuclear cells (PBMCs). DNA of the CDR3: TGTGCCAGCAGTGGGGACAGGGGGTGGTATGGCTACACCTTC. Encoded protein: CASSGDRGWYGYTF.